This T cell receptor beta chain was recorded in a study of response to subunit inactivated influenza vaccine (dated by TCRdb to 2017 to 2018). For the study in its entirety: Deep quantitative profiling of the T cell receptor repertoire was used in the study to follow responses to a trivalent subunit inactivated influenza vaccine. Study-level results and caveats: According to the authors, only a limited number of new T cells may be recruited by each seasonal influenza vaccination.

Libraries were made using RT-PCR. Sequencing instrument: Illumina HiSeq 2500. TCRdb's own reprocessing of the public reads used fastp at Q25 and MiXCR and kept productive beta chains. Duplicate CDR3 protein sequences are folded into a single record with the most common DNA and genes. This sample is represented by about 240,000 distinct CDR3 sequences; 9% to 15% of them were singletons. Roughly 7.7% of the sample is taken by the ten largest. V is cut back by 9 bases and J by 5 bases, with 12 bases in the junction unmatched. Per the germline V gene, ENHRY is the CDR1 and SYGVKD is the CDR2. Taken from cysteine to phenylalanine, the CDR3 has 14 residues. Just the 42-base CDR3 DNA is kept, in frame starting at base 1. This clonotype was observed a few times. It has no known antigen specificity. There are no base qualities to consult, and no much larger clone falls within one base.

This TCR was recovered from a middle-aged man who received an inactivated influenza vaccine. Donor details come from another sample of the same person, matched by shared clones. The chain joins TRBV10-3 to TRBJ1-2, with 7 bases matching TRBD1. Sequenced material: non-naive T cells sorted from PBMCs, taken less than 15 days before vaccination. In the paper's terms, the cell subset or site label means: memory T cell fraction. CDR3 region: CAIRGRGRGYGYTF. The nucleotide sequence reads as follows: TGTGCCATACGAGGCAGGGGCAGGGGGTATGGCTACACCTTC.